One sample yielded the 2 T cell receptor beta chains listed below, sequenced in a study of technical replicates of blood from a handful of donors. The protocol was immunoSEQ multiplex PCR, while the TCRdb copy is restricted to in-frame clones and leaves out a portion. This repertoire shows over 85,000 clones, approximately 94% found once; its top ten account for around 0.25%. The sequencing input was T cells isolated from PBMCs. These receptors were obtained from a human donor in good health.

The chain recombines TRBV6-1 with TRBJ1-5, with D possibly TRBD1 on 5 matching bases. The germline gives CDR1 MNHNS, CDR2 SASEGT. This CDR3 comprises 21 residues. V lost 2 bases and J 1 base, leaving 27 bases between the germline ends. CDR3 amino acids: CASSESVQGPLQDESNQPQHF. The CDR3 nucleotides are TGTGCCAGCAGTGAATCGGTGCAGGGTCCCCTGCAGGATGAAAGCAATCAGCCCCAGCATTTT.

This chain connects TRBV14 to TRBJ2-7, with TRBD1 matching 9 bases. Germline-derived CDR1 and CDR2 are SGHDN and FVKESK. The J segment lost 5 bases and the V segment lost 4 bases, leaving 12 bases of the junction unmatched. There are 16 residues in the CDR3. The CDR3 loop is CASSLVLQGAQDEQYF. CDR3 bases: TGTGCCAGCAGCCTTGTCTTACAGGGGGCGCAGGACGAGCAGTACTTC. The whole variable domain, filled in from reference TRBV14 and TRBJ2-7, reads EAGVTQFPSHSVIEKGQTVTLRCDPISGHDNLYWYRRVMGKEIKFLLHFVKESKQDESGMPNNRFLAERTGGTYSTLKVQPAELEDSGVYFCASSLVLQGAQDEQYFGPGTRLTVT.